This T cell receptor (beta chain) was sequenced in a study of long-term antiretroviral therapy in people with HIV. A v3.0 immunoSEQ assay was performed at survey level. Sequenced by immunoSEQ multiplex PCR; TCRdb stores in-frame clones only, minus some. The profile covers fewer than 25,000 clones, with around 81% appearing a single time and about 15% taken by the ten largest. Every participant with HIV received treatment in the United States. CDR1 is MNHEY, CDR2 SVGAGI, per germline. The CDR3 contains 11 residues. The V end was cut by 6 bases, the J end by 7 bases, with 4 bases between. The starting material was unsorted PBMCs, obtained 2.9 years after starting antiretroviral therapy. This chain joins TRBV6-5 and TRBJ1-6, with D hard to call. The receptor was isolated from a young woman with HIV. The CDR3 DNA reads as TGTGCCAGCAGGGCCAATTCACCCCTCCACTTT. Translating it yields CASRANSPLHF.